The T cell receptor beta chain under discussion was sequenced for a study of CD8 T cells in ankylosing spondylitis. Study conclusions and caveats: A subset of motif variants has previously been described in the synovial fluid and blood of reactive arthritis. A TCR beta motif made of fewer than ten highly homologous variants seemed typical of ankylosing spondylitis blood.

This clonotype has more than one count but fewer than ten. What it recognizes is unknown. 5'-RACE, quantitative and with molecular barcodes, yielded the TCR beta libraries. A single record per CDR3 protein comes from TCRdb applying MiXCR to the 5' RACE reads. Seen here are 190,000 or so distinct CDR3 sequences, 10% to 15% observed once, and the top ten hold 15% to 20%. Germline values: CDR1 KGHSH, CDR2 LQKENI. V trimming: 6 bases; J trimming: 7 bases; junction bases outside the gene matches: 5. The CDR3 loop spans 14 amino acids. The material sequenced was blood, either unsorted or a sorted T cell fraction (not recorded which). This sequence joins TRBV18 and TRBJ1-6, with 8 positions matching TRBD1. This receptor was identified in a male donor with ankylosing spondylitis or in good health (not recorded which). The CDR3 is CASSQGQGNSPLHF. The CDR3 region has the DNA TGTGCCAGCTCCCAAGGACAGGGAAATTCACCCCTCCACTTT.